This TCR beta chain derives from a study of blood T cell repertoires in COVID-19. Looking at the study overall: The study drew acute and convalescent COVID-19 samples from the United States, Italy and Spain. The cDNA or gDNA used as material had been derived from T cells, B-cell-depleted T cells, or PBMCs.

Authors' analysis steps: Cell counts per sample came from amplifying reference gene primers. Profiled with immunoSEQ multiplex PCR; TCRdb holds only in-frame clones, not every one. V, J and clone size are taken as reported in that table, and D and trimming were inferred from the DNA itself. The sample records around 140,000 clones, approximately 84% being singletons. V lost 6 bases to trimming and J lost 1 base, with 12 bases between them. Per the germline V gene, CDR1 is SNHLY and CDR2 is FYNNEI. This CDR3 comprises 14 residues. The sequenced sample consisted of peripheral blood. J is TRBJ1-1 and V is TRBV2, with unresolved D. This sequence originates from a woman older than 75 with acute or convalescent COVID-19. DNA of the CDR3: TGTGCCAGCAGCCCTGACGGGAGGAACACTGAAGCTTTCTTT. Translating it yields CASSPDGRNTEAFF.